This TCR beta chain was sequenced during a study of regulatory T cells in long-lasting Graves disease. Study-level results: There were preferences for TRBV28, TRBJ1-2 and TRBJ2-5 in persistent disease.

Time point: persistent/refractory GD, antithyroid drugs over 5 years with positive TRAb. RNA extracted from PBMCs served as the sequencing template. Guidelines of the American Thyroid Association were used to diagnose Graves' disease. Through Arm-PCR of CDR3 regions and iRepertoire HTBI primers, TCR beta libraries were built. Authors' processing steps: The samples yielded about 60 TRBV and around 14 TRBJ segments. TCRdb used MiXCR to reprocess the multiplex PCR reads, holding one entry per CDR3 protein. Here the V and J calls rest on TCRdb's processing, not on the authors' analysis. Altogether hundreds of thousands of distinct CDR3 sequences are present, under 25% being singletons, with the ten largest covering about 7.8%. Trimming removed 4 bases from V and 9 bases from J, with 17 bases in between. The CDR3 covers 13 residues. Germline assignment: CDR1 SGDLS and CDR2 YYNGEE. Comments on this clonotype: Its matching antigen is unknown. This sequence may be a read error, since a much larger clone differs from it by one base.

The chain uses TRBV9 and TRBJ2-7; D might be TRBD2 (6 bases). This sequence was found in a female donor with Graves disease. The sample consisted of peripheral blood mononuclear cells (PBMCs), taken when the disease was refractory, from a patient treated with antithyroid drugs. The CDR3 here is CASSLLSGHGQYF. CDR3 nucleotide sequence: TGTGCCAGCAGCCTCCTTAGCGGCCACGGGCAGTACTTC.